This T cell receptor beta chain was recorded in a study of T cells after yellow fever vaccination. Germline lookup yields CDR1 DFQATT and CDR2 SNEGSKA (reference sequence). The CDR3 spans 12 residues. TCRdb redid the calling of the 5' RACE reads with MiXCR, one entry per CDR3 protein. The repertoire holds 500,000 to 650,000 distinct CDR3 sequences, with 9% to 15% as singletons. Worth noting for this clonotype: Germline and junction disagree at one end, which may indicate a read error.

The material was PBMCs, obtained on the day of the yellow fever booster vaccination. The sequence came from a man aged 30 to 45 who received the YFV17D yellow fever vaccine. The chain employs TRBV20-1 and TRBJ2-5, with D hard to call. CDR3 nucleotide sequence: TGCAGTGCTACACCTCCTCAAGAGACCGAGTACTTC. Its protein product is CSATPPQETEYF.